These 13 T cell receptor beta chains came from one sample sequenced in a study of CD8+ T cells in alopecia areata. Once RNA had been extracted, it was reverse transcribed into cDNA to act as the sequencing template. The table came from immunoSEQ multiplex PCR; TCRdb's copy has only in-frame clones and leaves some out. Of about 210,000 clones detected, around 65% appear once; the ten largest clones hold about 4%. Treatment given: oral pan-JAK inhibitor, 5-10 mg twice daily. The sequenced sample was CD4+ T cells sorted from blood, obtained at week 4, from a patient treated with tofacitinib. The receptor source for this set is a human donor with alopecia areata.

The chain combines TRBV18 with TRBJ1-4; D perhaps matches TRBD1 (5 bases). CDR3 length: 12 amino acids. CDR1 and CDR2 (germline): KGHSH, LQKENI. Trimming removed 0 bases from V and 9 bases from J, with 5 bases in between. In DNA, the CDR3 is TGTGCCAGCTCACCACCGGGGCAAAAACTGTTTTTT. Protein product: CASSPPGQKLFF.

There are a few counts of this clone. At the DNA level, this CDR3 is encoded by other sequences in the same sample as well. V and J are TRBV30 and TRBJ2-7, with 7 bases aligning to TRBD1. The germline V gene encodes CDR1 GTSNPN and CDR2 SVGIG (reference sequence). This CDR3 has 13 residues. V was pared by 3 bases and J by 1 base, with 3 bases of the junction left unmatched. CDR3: CAWRQGISYEQYF. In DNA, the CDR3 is TGTGCCTGGAGACAGGGGATATCCTACGAGCAGTACTTC. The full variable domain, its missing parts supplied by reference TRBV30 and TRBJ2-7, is SQTIHQWPATLVQPVGSPLSLECTVEGTSNPNLYWYRQAAGRGLQLLFYSVGIGQISSEVPQNLSASRPQDRQFILSSKKLLLSDSGFYLCAWRQGISYEQYFGPGTRLTVT.

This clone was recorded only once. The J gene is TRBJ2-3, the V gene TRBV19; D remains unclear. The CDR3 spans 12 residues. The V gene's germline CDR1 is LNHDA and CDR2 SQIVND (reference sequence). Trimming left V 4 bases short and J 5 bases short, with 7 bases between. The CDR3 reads CASSTWGDTQYF. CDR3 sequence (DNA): TGTGCCAGTAGTACCTGGGGAGATACGCAGTATTTT. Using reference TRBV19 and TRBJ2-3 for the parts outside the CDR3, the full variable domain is DGGITQSPKYLFRKEGQNVTLSCEQNLNHDAMYWYRQDPGQGLRLIYYSQIVNDFQKGDIAEGYSVSREKKESFPLTVTSAQKNPTAFYLCASSTWGDTQYFGPGTRLTVL.

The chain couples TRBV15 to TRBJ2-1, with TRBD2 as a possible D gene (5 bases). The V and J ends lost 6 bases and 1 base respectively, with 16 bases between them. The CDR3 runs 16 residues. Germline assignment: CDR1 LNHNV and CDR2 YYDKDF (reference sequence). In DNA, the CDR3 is TGTGCCACCAGGGCCTTGGACTCGGCATCCTACAATGAGCAGTTCTTC. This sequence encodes CATRALDSASYNEQFF.

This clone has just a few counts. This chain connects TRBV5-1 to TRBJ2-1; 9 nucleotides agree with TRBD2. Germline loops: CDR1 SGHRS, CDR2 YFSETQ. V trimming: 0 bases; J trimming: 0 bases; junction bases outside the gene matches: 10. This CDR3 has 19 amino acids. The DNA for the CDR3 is TGCGCCAGCAGCTTGGGTAGCGGGGGCCAACTTAGCTCCTACAATGAGCAGTTCTTC. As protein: CASSLGSGGQLSSYNEQFF.

The CDR3 coding sequence is TGTGCCTGGCAGAGGGGTTGGACTGAAGCTTTCTTT. It codes for CAWQRGWTEAFF. The chain joins TRBV30 to TRBJ1-1; possibly TRBD1 for D (5 bases). CDR3 size: 12 residues. With 5 bases removed from V and 5 bases from J, the gap between germline ends came to 12 bases. Germline V gene data show CDR1 as GTSNPN and CDR2 as SVGIG (reference sequence).

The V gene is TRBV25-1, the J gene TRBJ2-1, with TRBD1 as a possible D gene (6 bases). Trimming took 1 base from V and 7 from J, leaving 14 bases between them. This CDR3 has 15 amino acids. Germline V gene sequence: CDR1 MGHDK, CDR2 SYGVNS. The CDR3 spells CASSEWNRVGNEQFF. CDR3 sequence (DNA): TGTGCCAGCAGTGAATGGAACAGGGTCGGGAATGAGCAGTTCTTC.

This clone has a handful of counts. CDR3 nucleotides: TGTGCCAGCAGTGACCCCGGGGGGGGCTACGAGCAGTACTTC. Its translation: CASSDPGGGYEQYF. The chain is built from TRBV25-1 and TRBJ2-7; 8 bases are a match to TRBD2. V lost 3 bases and J lost 3; bases outside the gene matches: 4. CDR1 is MGHDK and CDR2 is SYGVNS in the germline V gene. CDR3 length: 14 amino acids.

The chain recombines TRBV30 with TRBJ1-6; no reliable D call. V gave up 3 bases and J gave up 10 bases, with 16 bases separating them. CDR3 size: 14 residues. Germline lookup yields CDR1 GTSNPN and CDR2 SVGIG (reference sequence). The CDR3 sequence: CAWRAGAMGSPLHF. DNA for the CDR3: TGTGCCTGGAGGGCAGGCGCAATGGGCTCACCCCTCCACTTT.

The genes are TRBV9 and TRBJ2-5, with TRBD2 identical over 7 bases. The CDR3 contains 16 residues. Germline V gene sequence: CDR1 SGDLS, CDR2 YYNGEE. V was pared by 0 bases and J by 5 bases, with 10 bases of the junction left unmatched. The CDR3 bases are TGTGCCAGCAGCGTAGGTGTAACTAGCGCGGTGGAGACCCAGTACTTC. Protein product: CASSVGVTSAVETQYF.

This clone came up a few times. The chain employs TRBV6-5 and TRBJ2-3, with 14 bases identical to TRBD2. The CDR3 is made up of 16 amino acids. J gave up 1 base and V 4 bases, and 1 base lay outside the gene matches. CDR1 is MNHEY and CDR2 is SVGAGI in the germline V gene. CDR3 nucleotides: TGTGCCAGCAGTTTGGGACTAGCGGGGGGCACAGATACGCAGTATTTT. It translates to CASSLGLAGGTDTQYF.

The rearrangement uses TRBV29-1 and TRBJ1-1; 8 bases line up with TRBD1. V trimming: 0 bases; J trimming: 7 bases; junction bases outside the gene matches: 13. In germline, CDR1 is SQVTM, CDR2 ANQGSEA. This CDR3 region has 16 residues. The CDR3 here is CSVEDHQGALGSEAFF. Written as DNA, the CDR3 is TGCAGCGTTGAAGATCATCAGGGGGCCCTGGGAAGTGAAGCTTTCTTT. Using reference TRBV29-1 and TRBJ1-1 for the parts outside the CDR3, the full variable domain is SAVISQKPSRDICQRGTSLTIQCQVDSQVTMMFWYRQQPGQSLTLIATANQGSEATYESGFVIDKFPISRPNLTFSTLTVSNMSPEDSSIYLCSVEDHQGALGSEAFFGQGTRLTVV.

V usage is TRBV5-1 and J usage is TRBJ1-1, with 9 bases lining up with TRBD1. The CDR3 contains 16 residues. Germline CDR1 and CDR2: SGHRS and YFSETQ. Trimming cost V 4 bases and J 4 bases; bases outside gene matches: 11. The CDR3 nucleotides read TGCGCCAGCAGCATTACCGGGACAGGGCGGATCACTGAAGCTTTCTTT. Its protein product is CASSITGTGRITEAFF.